Below, 3 T cell receptor beta chains from the same sample are listed, as sequenced in a study of graft-versus-host responses after intestinal transplantation. Method: immunoSEQ multiplex PCR; TCRdb's copy keeps in-frame clones and lacks some. The top ten hold roughly 0.17% of the sample, which has just over 95,000 clones, around 90% seen once. Their antigens remain unidentified. The sample was unstimulated CD4+ T cells sorted from spleen or lymph node cells, taken before intestinal transplant. The receptors here all came from a human donor who received an intestinal transplant.

The chain joins TRBV27 to TRBJ2-1; 13 positions agree with TRBD2. The germline CDR1 and CDR2 sequences are MNHEY and SMNVEV (reference sequence). The CDR3 totals 17 residues. V was pared by 6 bases and J by 10 bases, with 15 bases of the junction left unmatched. Here the CDR3 DNA reads TGTGCCAGCAGCCTTATCCCCACTAGCGGGGGGGCTCGGGAGCAGTTCTTC. Translation gives CASSLIPTSGGAREQFF.

The rearrangement uses TRBV4-1 and TRBJ2-5; D unclear. Germline values: CDR1 MGHRA, CDR2 YSYEKL. Trimming pared 0 bases from V and 5 bases from J, leaving 16 bases between. The CDR3 has 16 residues. In DNA, the CDR3 is TGCGCCAGCAGCCAAGATATAAGAAGCGAGTGGGAGACCCAGTACTTC. This translates into CASSQDIRSEWETQYF.

This clone was recorded only once. CDR3 protein: CASGRTGSGEQYF. The DNA of the CDR3 is TGTGCTAGTGGTCGGACAGGGAGTGGCGAGCAGTACTTC. The chain employs TRBV12-5 and TRBJ2-7, with 8 bases that match TRBD1. V shed 5 bases, J shed 6 bases, and the junction held 6 bases outside the gene matches. There are 13 residues in the CDR3. In germline, CDR1 is LGHNT, CDR2 FRNRAP.